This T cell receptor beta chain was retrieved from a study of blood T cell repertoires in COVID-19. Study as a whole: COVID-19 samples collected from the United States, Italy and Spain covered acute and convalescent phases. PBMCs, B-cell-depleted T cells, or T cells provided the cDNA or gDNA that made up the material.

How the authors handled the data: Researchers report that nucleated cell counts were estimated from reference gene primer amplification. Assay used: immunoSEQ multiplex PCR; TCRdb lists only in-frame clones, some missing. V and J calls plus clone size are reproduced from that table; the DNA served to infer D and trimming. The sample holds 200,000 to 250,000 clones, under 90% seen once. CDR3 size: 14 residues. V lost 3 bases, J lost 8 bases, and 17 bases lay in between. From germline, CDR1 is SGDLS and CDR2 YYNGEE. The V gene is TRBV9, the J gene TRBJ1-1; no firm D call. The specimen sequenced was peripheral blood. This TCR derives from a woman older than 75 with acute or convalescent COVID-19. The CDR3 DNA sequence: TGTGCCAGCAGCGACCTTACGAGGGTCGAGGAAGCTTTCTTT. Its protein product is CASSDLTRVEEAFF.